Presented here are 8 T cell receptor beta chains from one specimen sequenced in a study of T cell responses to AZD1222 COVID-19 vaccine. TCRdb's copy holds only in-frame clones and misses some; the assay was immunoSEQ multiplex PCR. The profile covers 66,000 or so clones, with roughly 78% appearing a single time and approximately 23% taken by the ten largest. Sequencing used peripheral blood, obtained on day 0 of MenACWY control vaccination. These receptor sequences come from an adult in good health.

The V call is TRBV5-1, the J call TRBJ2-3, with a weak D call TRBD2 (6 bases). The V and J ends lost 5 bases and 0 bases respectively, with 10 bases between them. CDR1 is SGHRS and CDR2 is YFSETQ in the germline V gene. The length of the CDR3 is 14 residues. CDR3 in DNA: TGCGCCAGCAGTTTTGGGACTAGCACAGATACGCAGTATTTT. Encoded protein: CASSFGTSTDTQYF.

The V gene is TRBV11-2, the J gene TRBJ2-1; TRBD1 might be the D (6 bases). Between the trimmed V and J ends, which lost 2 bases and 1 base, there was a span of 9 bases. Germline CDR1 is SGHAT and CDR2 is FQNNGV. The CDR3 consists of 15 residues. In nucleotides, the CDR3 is TGTGCCAGCAGCTTACACAGGGAGTCCTACAATGAGCAGTTCTTC. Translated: CASSLHRESYNEQFF.

This chain's CDR3 is CASSRGLAYEQYF. The DNA for the CDR3 is TGTGCCAGCAGCCGGGGGTTAGCCTACGAGCAGTACTTC. The V and J genes are TRBV2 and TRBJ2-7; the D gene is possibly TRBD2 (6 bases). Germline CDR1 SNHLY, CDR2 FYNNEI. The CDR3 spans 13 residues. V was pared by 6 bases and J by 2 bases, with 11 bases between.

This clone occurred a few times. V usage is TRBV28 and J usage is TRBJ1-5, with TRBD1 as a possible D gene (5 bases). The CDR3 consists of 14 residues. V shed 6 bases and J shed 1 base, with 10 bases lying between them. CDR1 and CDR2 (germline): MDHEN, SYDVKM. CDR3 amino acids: CASSPGLSNQPQHF. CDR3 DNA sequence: TGTGCCAGCAGCCCGGGACTGAGCAATCAGCCCCAGCATTTT.

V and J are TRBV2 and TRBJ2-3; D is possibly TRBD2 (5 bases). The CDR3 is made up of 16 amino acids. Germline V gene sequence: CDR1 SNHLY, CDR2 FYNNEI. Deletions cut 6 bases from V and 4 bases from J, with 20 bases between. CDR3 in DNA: TGTGCCAGCAGGGTATCTTCGGGGATGGGTTCAGATACGCAGTATTTT. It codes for CASRVSSGMGSDTQYF. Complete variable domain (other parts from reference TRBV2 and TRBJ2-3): EPEVTQTPSHQVTQMGQEVILRCVPISNHLYFYWYRQILGQKVEFLVSFYNNEISEKSEIFDDQFSVERPDGSNFTLKIRSTKLEDSAMYFCASRVSSGMGSDTQYFGPGTRLTVL.

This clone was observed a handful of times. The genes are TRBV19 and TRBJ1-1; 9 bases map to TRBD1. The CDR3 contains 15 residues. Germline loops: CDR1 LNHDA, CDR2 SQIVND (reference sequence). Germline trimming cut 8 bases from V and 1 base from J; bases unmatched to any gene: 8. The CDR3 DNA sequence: TGTGCCAGTGGGGGGGACAGGGCTCCGAACACTGAAGCTTTCTTT. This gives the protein CASGGDRAPNTEAFF.

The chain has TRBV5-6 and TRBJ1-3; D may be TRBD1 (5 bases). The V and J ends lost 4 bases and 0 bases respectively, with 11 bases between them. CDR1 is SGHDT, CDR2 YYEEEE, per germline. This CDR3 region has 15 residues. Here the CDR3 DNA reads TGTGCCAGCAGCCGGACACTCAGCTCTGGAAACACCATATATTTT. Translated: CASSRTLSSGNTIYF.

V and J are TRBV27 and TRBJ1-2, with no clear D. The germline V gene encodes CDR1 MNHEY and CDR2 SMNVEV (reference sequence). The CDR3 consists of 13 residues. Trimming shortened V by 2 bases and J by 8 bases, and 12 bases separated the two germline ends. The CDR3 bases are TGTGCCAGCAGTTTAGTGGGGAATGGGGGCTACACCTTC. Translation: CASSLVGNGGYTF.